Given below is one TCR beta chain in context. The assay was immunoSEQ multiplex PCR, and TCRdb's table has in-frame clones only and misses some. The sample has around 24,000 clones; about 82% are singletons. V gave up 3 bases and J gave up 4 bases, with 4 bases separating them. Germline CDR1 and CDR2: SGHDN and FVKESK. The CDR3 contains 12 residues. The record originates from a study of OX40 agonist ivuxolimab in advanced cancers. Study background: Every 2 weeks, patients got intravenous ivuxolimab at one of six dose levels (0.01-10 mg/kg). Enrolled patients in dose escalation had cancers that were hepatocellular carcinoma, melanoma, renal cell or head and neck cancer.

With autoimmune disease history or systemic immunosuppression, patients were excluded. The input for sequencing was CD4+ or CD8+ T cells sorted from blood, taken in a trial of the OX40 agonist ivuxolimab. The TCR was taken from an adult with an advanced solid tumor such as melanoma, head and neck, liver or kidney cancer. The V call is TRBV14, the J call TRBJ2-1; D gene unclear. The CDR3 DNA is TGTGCCAGCAGCCACCTGTACAATGAGCAGTTCTTC. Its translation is CASSHLYNEQFF.